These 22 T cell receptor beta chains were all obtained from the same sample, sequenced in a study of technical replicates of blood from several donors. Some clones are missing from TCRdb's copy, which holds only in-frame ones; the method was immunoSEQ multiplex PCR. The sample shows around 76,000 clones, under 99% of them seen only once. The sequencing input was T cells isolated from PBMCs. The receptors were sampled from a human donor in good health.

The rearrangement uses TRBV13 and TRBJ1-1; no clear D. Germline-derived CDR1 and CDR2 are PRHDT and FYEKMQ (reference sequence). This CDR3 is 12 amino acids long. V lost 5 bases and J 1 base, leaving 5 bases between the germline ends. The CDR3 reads CASSPRNTEAFF. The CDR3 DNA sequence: TGTGCCAGCAGCCCCAGGAACACTGAAGCTTTCTTT.

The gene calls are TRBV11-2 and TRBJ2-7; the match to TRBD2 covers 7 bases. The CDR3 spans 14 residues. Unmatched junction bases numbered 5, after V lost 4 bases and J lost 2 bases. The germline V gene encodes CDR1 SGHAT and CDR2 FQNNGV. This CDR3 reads CASSWGGDPYEQYF. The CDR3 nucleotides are TGTGCCAGCAGCTGGGGGGGTGACCCCTACGAGCAGTACTTC.

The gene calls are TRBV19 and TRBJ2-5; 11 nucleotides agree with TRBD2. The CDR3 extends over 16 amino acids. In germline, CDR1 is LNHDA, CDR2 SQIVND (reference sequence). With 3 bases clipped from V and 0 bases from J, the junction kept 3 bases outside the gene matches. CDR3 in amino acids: CASSIGTSGYQETQYF. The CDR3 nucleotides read TGTGCCAGTAGTATCGGGACTAGCGGCTACCAAGAGACCCAGTACTTC.

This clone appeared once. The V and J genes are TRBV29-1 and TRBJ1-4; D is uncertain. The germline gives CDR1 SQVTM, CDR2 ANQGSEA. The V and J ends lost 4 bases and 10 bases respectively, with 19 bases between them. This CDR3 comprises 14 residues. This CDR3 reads CSVVGLPWSGKLFF. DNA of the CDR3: TGCAGCGTTGTGGGTCTTCCTTGGAGTGGAAAACTGTTTTTT.

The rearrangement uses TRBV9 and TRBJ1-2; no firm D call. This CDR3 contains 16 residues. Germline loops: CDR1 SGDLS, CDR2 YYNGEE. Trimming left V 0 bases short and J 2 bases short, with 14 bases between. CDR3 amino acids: CASSVAWQEGNYGYTF. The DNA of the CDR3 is TGTGCCAGCAGCGTAGCATGGCAGGAGGGAAACTATGGCTACACCTTC.

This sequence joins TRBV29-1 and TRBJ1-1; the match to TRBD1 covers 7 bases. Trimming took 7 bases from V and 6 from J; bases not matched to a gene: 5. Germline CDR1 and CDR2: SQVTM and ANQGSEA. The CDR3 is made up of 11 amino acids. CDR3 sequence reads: CSARQGAEAFF. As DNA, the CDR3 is TGCAGCGCCAGACAGGGCGCTGAAGCTTTCTTT.

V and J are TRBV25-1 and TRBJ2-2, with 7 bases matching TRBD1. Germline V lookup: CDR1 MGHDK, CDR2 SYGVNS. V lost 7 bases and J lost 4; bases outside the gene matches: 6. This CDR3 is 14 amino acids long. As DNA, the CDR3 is TGTGCCAGCAAGACATCAGGGGGCACCGGGGAGCTGTTTTTT. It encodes CASKTSGGTGELFF.

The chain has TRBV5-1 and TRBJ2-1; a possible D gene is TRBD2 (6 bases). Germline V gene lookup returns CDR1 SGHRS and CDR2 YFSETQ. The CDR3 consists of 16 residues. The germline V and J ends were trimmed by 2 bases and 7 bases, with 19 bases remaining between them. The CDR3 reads CASSFSGVEGWNEQFF. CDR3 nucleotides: TGCGCCAGCAGCTTCTCGGGAGTCGAGGGATGGAATGAGCAGTTCTTC.

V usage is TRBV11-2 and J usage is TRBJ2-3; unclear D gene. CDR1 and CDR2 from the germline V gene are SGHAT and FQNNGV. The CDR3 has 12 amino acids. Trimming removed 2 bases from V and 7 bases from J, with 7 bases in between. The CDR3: CASSLQKNTQYF. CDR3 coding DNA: TGTGCCAGCAGCTTACAGAAAAATACGCAGTATTTT.

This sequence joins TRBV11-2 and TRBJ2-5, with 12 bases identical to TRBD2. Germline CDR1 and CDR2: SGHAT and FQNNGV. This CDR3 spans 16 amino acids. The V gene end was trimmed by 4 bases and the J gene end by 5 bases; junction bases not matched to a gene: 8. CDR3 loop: CASSSRLAGASETQYF. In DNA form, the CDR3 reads TGTGCCAGCAGCTCCCGACTAGCGGGAGCTTCGGAGACCCAGTACTTC. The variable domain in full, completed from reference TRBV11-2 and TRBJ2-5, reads EAGVAQSPRYKIIEKRQSVAFWCNPISGHATLYWYQQILGQGPKLLIQFQNNGVVDDSQLPKDRFSAERLKGVDSTLKIQPAKLEDSAVYLCASSSRLAGASETQYFGPGTRLLVL.

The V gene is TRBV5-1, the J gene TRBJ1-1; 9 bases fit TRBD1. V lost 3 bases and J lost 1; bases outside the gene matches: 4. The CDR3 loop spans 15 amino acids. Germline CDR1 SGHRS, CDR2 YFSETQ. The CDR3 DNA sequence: TGCGCCAGCAGCTACCGGGACAGGGAGAACACTGAAGCTTTCTTT. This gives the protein CASSYRDRENTEAFF.

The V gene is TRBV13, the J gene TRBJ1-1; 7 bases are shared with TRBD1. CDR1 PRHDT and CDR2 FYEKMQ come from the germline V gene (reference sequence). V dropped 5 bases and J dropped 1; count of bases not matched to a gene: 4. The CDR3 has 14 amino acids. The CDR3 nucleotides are TGTGCCAGCAGCAGTGACAGGGCGAACACTGAAGCTTTCTTT. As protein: CASSSDRANTEAFF. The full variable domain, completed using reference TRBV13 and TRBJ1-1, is AAGVIQSPRHLIKEKRETATLKCYPIPRHDTVYWYQQGPGQDPQFLISFYEKMQSDKGSIPDRFSAQQFSDYHSELNMSSLELGDSALYFCASSSDRANTEAFFGQGTRLTVV.

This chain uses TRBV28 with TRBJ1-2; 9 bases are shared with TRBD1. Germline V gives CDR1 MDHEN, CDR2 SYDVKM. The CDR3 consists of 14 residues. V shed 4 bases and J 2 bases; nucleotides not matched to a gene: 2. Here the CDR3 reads CASSWTGENYGYTF. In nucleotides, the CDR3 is TGTGCCAGCAGTTGGACAGGGGAAAACTATGGCTACACCTTC.

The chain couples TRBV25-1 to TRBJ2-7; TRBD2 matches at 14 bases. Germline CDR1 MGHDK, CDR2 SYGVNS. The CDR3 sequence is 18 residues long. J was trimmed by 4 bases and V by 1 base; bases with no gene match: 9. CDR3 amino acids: CASSEWGTSGRSRYEQYF. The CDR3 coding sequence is TGTGCCAGCAGTGAATGGGGGACTAGCGGGAGAAGTAGGTACGAGCAGTACTTC.

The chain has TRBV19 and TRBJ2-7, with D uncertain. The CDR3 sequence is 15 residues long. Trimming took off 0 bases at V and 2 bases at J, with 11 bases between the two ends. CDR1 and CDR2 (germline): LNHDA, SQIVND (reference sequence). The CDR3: CASSIEVAVTYEQYF. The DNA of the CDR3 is TGTGCCAGTAGTATAGAAGTAGCTGTAACCTACGAGCAGTACTTC.

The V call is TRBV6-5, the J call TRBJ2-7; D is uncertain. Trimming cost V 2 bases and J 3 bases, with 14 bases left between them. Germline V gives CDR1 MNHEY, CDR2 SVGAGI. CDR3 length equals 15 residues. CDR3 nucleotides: TGTGCCAGCAGTTACGGGCAGCCGGCTTACTACGAGCAGTACTTC. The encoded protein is CASSYGQPAYYEQYF.

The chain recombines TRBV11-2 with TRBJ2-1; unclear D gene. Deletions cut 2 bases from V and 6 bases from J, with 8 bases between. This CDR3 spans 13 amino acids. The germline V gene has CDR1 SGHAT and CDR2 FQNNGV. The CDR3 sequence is CASSLIKLNEQFF. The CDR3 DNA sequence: TGTGCCAGCAGCTTAATCAAGCTCAATGAGCAGTTCTTC.

The DNA for the CDR3 is TGTGCCAGCGTCGGACAGGGGAGGACTGAAGCTTTCTTT. Amino acids: CASVGQGRTEAFF. The V and J genes are TRBV28 and TRBJ1-1; TRBD1 agrees at 9 bases. The length of the CDR3 is 13 residues. The V and J ends lost 8 bases and 5 bases, in that order; junction bases with no gene match: 6. The germline V gene has CDR1 MDHEN and CDR2 SYDVKM.

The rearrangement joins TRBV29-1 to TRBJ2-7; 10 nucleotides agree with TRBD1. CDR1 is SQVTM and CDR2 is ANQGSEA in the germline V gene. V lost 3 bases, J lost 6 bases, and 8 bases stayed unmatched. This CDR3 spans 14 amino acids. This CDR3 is CSVDLSGQGLEQYF. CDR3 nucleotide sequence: TGCAGCGTTGATCTTTCGGGACAGGGGCTCGAGCAGTACTTC.

The CDR3 DNA reads as TGTGCCAGCAGCTTAGGTGCACAGGGACGTAAGAACGAGCAGTACTTC. Translation: CASSLGAQGRKNEQYF. This sequence joins TRBV7-2 and TRBJ2-7; D possibly corresponds to TRBD1 (6 bases). Germline V gene data show CDR1 as SGHTA and CDR2 as FQGNSA. The CDR3 length is 16 residues. V was clipped by 1 base and J by 5 bases, with 18 bases between them.

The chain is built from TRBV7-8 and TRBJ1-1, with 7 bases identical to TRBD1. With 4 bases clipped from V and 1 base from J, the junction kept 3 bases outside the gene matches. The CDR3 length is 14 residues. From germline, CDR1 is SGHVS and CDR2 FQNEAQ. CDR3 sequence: CASSSWDRNTEAFF. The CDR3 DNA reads TGTGCCAGCAGCTCCTGGGACAGGAACACTGAAGCTTTCTTT. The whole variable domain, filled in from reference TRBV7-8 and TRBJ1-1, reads GAGVSQSPRYKVAKRGQDVALRCDPISGHVSLFWYQQALGQGPEFLTYFQNEAQLDKSGLPSDRFFAERPEGSVSTLKIQRTQQEDSAVYLCASSSWDRNTEAFFGQGTRLTVV.

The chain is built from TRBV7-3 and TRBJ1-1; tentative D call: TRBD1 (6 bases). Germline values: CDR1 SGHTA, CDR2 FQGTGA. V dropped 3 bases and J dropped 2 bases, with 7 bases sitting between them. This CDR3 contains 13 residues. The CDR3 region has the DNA TGTGCCAGCAGCTTGGACAGTAACACTGAAGCTTTCTTT. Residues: CASSLDSNTEAFF.